Following are 4 T cell receptor beta chains from one sample sequenced in a study of blood T cell repertoires in COVID-19. This table comes from immunoSEQ multiplex PCR, and its TCRdb copy is limited to in-frame clones, with some not included. The data show approximately 250,000 clones, approximately 84% seen once. Material: peripheral blood. The source of these receptors is a human donor in a cohort sampled during active COVID-19.

This clone was seen a handful of times. This rearrangement joins TRBV6-6 to TRBJ1-2; possibly TRBD1 for D (6 bases). This CDR3 contains 15 residues. Per germline, CDR1 MNHNY and CDR2 SVGAGI (reference sequence). V gave up 7 bases and J gave up 0 bases, with 15 bases separating them. The CDR3 DNA reads TGTGCCAGCACTCGACAGGCGCCCGCTAACTATGGCTACACCTTC. Translated, it gives CASTRQAPANYGYTF.

This clone was seen at least ten times. This chain connects TRBV4-2 to TRBJ2-5, with TRBD2 matching over 11 bases. Germline V gives CDR1 LGHNA, CDR2 YNFKEQ. J lost 2 bases, V lost 1 base, and 6 bases had no gene match. The CDR3 has 17 residues. CDR3 sequence: CASSQAATSGVQETQYF. The CDR3 bases are TGTGCCAGCAGCCAAGCGGCGACTAGCGGGGTACAAGAGACCCAGTACTTC.

The chain is built from TRBV5-1 and TRBJ1-4; D is perhaps TRBD1 (6 bases). V lost 4 bases, J lost 5 bases, and 15 bases lay in between. The CDR3 loop spans 15 amino acids. Germline V gene lookup returns CDR1 SGHRS and CDR2 YFSETQ. The CDR3 is CASSGPRGRNEKLFF. CDR3 DNA sequence: TGCGCCAGCAGCGGTCCCAGGGGAAGAAATGAAAAACTGTTTTTT. Filled out from reference TRBV5-1 and TRBJ1-4, the complete variable domain reads KAGVTQTPRYLIKTRGQQVTLSCSPISGHRSVSWYQQTPGQGLQFLFEYFSETQRNKGNFPGRFSGRQFSNSRSEMNVSTLELGDSALYLCASSGPRGRNEKLFFGSGTQLSVL.

The chain couples TRBV7-9 to TRBJ1-2; D may be TRBD1 (5 bases). The length of the CDR3 is 13 residues. V lost 7 bases and J lost 6, with 15 bases in between. Per the germline V gene, CDR1 is SEHNR and CDR2 is FQNEAQ (reference sequence). The CDR3 DNA follows: TGTGCCAGCATCAGCGGCGGGGGGGATGGCTACACCTTC. This sequence encodes CASISGGGDGYTF.